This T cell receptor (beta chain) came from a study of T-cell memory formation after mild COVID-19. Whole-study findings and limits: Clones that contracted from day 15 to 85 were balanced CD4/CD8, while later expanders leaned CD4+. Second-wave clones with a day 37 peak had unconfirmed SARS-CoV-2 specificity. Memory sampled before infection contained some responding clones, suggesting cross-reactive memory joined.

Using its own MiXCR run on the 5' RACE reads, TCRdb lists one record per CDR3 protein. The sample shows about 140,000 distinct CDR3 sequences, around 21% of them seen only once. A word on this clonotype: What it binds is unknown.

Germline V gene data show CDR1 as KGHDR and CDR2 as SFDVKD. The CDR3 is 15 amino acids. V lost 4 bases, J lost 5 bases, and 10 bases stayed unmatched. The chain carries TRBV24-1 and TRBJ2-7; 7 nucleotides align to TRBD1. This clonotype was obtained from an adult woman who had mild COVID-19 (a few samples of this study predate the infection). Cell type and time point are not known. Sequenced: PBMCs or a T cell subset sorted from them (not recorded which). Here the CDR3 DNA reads TGTGCCACCAGTGACTCCGAGGACAGGAAGGACGAGCAGTACTTC. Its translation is CATSDSEDRKDEQYF.